Presented here are 7 T cell receptor beta chains from one specimen sequenced in a study of glioma-infiltrating T cells. TCR alpha and beta CDR3 regions were amplified from RNA using iRepertoire nested multiplex PCR. TCRdb independently ran MiXCR on the multiplex PCR reads; one entry per CDR3 protein. This sample has about 17,000 distinct CDR3 sequences; 58% occur once, and the top ten carry approximately 40%. The sample taken for sequencing was glioma tissue, nonneoplastic brain tissue, or PBMCs (not recorded which). All receptors derive from a human donor with low-grade glioma or glioblastoma, undergoing nonglioma brain surgery, or in good health (not recorded which).

The gene calls are TRBV2 and TRBJ2-7; D is unclear. Trimming removed 4 bases at V and 3 bases at J, with 10 bases between. The CDR3 is 13 residues long. CDR1 and CDR2 from the germline V gene are SNHLY and FYNNEI. In DNA, the CDR3 is TGTGCCAGCAGTGTCCGGGCCCTCTACGAGCAGTACTTC. This codes for CASSVRALYEQYF. The whole variable domain, filled in from reference TRBV2 and TRBJ2-7, reads EPEVTQTPSHQVTQMGQEVILRCVPISNHLYFYWYRQILGQKVEFLVSFYNNEISEKSEIFDDQFSVERPDGSNFTLKIRSTKLEDSAMYFCASSVRALYEQYFGPGTRLTVT.

This clonotype was seen only a few times. The genes are TRBV29-1 and TRBJ1-2; TRBD1 matches at 9 bases. This CDR3 comprises 17 residues. Germline V gives CDR1 SQVTM, CDR2 ANQGSEA. V was clipped by 0 bases and J by 0 bases; unmatched bases: 8. The CDR3 DNA follows: TGCAGCGTTGAAGACGGGACAGGGACCCAAGCTAACTATGGCTACACCTTC. Amino acids: CSVEDGTGTQANYGYTF. The variable domain in full, with the rest retrieved from reference TRBV29-1 and TRBJ1-2, is SAVISQKPSRDICQRGTSLTIQCQVDSQVTMMFWYRQQPGQSLTLIATANQGSEATYESGFVIDKFPISRPNLTFSTLTVSNMSPEDSSIYLCSVEDGTGTQANYGYTFGSGTRLTVV.

By sample fraction, this clonotype is medium-sized. The rearrangement uses TRBV28 and TRBJ1-1; TRBD1 matches at 10 bases. The junction had 2 bases not matched to a gene; V was cut back by 6 bases and J by 1 base. From germline, CDR1 is MDHEN and CDR2 SYDVKM. The CDR3 extends over 14 amino acids. The CDR3 bases are TGTGCCAGCAGGGGACAGGGGACGAACACTGAAGCTTTCTTT. Amino acid sequence: CASRGQGTNTEAFF. The whole variable domain, remainder taken from reference TRBV28 and TRBJ1-1, is DVKVTQSSRYLVKRTGEKVFLECVQDMDHENMFWYRQDPGLGLRLIYFSYDVKMKEKGDIPEGYSVSREKKERFSLILESASTNQTSMYLCASRGQGTNTEAFFGQGTRLTVV.

The rearrangement links TRBV7-2 to TRBJ2-7; D gene uncertain. This CDR3 is built from 13 residues. Germline V gene sequence: CDR1 SGHTA, CDR2 FQGNSA. V was cut by 1 base and J by 3 bases, with 7 bases left in between. The CDR3 sequence: CASSLVQDYEQYF. The DNA of the CDR3 is TGTGCCAGCAGCTTAGTACAAGACTACGAGCAGTACTTC. The variable domain in full, completed from reference TRBV7-2 and TRBJ2-7, reads GAGVSQSPSNKVTEKGKDVELRCDPISGHTALYWYRQSLGQGLEFLIYFQGNSAPDKSGLPSDRFSAERTGGSVSTLTIQRTQQEDSAVYLCASSLVQDYEQYFGPGTRLTVT.

The CDR3 protein is CASSRRSSDEQFF. The CDR3 nucleotides read TGTGCCAGCAGCCGACGTTCTAGCGATGAGCAGTTCTTC. The chain joins TRBV6-4 to TRBJ2-1, with a weak D call TRBD2 (6 bases). Germline V gene sequence: CDR1 MRHNA, CDR2 SNTAGT. V dropped 6 bases and J dropped 8 bases, with 14 bases sitting between them. This CDR3 is built from 13 residues.

The rearrangement uses TRBV28 and TRBJ1-5; unclear D gene. Germline CDR1 reads MDHEN; CDR2 reads SYDVKM. The CDR3 runs to 13 residues. Trimming pared 8 bases from V and 4 bases from J, leaving 12 bases between. The CDR3 sequence: CASGLDGNQPQHF. The CDR3, as DNA: TGTGCCAGCGGCTTAGACGGGAATCAGCCCCAGCATTTT.

This chain uses TRBV11-2 with TRBJ2-3; D perhaps matches TRBD1 (6 bases). Trimming cost V 3 bases and J 8 bases, with 12 bases left between them. This CDR3 is 13 amino acids long. Germline CDR1 is SGHAT and CDR2 is FQNNGV. The CDR3: CASSLGAEGTQYF. The CDR3 nucleotides are TGTGCCAGCAGCTTGGGGGCCGAGGGTACGCAGTATTTT.